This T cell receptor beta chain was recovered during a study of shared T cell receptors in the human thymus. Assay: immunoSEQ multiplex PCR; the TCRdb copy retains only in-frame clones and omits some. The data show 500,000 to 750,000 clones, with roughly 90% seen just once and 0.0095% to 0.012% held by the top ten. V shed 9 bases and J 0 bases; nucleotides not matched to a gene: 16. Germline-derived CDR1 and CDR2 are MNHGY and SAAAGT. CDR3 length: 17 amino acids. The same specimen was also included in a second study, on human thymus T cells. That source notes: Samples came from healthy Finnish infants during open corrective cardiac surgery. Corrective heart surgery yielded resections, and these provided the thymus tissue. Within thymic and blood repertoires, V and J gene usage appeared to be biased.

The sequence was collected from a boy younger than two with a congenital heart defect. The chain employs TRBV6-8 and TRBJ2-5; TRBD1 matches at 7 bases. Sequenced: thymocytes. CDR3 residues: CARKGGGARGYQETQYF. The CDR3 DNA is TGTGCCAGAAAAGGTGGCGGCGCCAGGGGGTACCAAGAGACCCAGTACTTC.